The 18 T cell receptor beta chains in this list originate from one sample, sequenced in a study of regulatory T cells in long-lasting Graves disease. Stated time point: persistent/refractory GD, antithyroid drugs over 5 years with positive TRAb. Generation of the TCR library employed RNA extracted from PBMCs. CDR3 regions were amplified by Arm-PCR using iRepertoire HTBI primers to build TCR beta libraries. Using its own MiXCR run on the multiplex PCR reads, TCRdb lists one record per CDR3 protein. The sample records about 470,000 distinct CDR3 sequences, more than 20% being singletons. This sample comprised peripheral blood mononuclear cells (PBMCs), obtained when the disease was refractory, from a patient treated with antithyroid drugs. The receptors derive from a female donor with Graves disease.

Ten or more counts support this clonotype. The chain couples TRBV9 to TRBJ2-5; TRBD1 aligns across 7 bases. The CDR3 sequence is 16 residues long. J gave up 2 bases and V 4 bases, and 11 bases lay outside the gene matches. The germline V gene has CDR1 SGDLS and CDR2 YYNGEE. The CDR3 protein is CASSPWDSRNQETQYF. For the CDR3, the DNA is TGTGCCAGCAGCCCCTGGGACAGTAGAAATCAAGAGACCCAGTACTTC.

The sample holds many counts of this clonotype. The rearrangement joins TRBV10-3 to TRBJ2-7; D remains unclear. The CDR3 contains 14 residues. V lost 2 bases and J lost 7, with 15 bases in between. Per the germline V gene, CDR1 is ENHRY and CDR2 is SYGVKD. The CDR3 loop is CAISEPRISSEQYF. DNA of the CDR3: TGTGCCATCAGTGAGCCTAGGATATCGTCGGAGCAGTACTTC.

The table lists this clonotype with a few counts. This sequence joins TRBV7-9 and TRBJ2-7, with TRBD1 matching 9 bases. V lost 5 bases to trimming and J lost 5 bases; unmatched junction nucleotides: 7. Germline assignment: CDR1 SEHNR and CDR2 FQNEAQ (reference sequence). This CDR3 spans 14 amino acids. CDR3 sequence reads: CASSPGQGYHEQYF. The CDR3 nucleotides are TGTGCCAGCAGCCCAGGACAGGGGTACCACGAGCAGTACTTC.

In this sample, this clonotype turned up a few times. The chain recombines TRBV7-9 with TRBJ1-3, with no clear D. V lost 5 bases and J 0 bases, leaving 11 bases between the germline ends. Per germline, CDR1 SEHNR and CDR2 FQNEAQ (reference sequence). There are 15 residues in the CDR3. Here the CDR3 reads CASSQKIGSGNTIYF. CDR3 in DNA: TGTGCCAGCAGCCAGAAGATCGGCTCTGGAAACACCATATATTTT.

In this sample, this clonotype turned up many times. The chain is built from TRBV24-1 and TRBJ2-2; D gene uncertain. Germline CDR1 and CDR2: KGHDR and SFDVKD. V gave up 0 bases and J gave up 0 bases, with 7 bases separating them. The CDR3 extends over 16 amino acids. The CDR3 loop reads CATSDLWAPNTGELFF. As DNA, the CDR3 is TGTGCCACCAGTGATTTGTGGGCCCCGAACACCGGGGAGCTGTTTTTT.

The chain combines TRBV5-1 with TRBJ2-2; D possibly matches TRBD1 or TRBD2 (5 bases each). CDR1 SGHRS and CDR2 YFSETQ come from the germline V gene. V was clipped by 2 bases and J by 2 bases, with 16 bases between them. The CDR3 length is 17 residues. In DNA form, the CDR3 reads TGCGCCAGCAGCTTTAAGGGGACCTCTACAAACACCGGGGAGCTGTTTTTT. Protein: CASSFKGTSTNTGELFF.

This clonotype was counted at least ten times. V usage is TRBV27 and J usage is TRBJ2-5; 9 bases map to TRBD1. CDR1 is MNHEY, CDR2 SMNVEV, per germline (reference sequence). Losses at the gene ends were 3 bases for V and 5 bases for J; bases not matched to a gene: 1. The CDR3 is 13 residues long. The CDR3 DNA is TGTGCCAGCAGTTTTGGACAGGGGGAGACCCAGTACTTC. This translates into CASSFGQGETQYF.

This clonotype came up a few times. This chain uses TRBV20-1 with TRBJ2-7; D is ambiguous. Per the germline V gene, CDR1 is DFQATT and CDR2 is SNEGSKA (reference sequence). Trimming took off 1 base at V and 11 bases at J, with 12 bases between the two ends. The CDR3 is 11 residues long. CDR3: CSARGLGREYF. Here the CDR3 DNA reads TGCAGTGCTAGAGGGTTAGGTAGGGAGTACTTC.

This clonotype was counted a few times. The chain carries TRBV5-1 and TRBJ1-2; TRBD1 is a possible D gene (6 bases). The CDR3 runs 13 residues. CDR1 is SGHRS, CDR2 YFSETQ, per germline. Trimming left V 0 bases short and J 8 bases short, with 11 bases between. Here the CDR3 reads CASSLDWGLGYTF. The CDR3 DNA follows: TGCGCCAGCAGCTTGGATTGGGGGCTGGGCTACACCTTC.

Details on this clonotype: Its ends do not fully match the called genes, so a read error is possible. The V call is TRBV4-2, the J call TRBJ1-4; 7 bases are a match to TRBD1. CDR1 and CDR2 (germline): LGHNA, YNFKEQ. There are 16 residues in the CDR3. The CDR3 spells CASSQVTGATSEKLFF. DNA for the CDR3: TGTGCCAGCAGCCAGGTCACAGGGGCTACTAGTGAAAAACTGTTTTTT.

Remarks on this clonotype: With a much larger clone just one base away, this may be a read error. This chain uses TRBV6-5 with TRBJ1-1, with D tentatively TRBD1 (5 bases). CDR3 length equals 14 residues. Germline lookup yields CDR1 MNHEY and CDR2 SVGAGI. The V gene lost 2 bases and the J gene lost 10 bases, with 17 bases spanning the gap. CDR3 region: CASSYRDAGAGAFF. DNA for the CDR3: TGTGCCAGCAGTTACCGGGACGCGGGCGCTGGAGCTTTCTTT.

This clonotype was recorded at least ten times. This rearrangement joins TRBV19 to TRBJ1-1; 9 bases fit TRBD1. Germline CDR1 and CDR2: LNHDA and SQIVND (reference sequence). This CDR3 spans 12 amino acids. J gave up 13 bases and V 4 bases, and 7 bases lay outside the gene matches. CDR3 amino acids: CASSNRDRDDFF. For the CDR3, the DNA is TGTGCCAGTAGTAACCGGGACAGGGATGATTTCTTT.

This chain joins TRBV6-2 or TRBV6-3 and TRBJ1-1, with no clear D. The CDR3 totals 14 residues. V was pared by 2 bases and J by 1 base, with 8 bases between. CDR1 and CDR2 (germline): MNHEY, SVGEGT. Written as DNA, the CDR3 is TGTGCCAGCAGTTACGACCTATCGAACACTGAAGCTTTCTTT. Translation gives CASSYDLSNTEAFF.

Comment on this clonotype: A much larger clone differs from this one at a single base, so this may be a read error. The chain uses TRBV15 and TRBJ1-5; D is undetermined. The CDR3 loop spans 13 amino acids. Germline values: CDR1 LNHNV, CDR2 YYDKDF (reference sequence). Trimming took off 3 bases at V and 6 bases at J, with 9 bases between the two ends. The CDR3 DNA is TGTGCCACCAGCAGCGGGGTCGGTCAGCCCCAGCATTTT. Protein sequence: CATSSGVGQPQHF.

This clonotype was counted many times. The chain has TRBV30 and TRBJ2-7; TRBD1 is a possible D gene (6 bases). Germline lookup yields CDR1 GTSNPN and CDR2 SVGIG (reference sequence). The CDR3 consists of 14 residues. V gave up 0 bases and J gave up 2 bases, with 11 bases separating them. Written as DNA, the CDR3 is TGTGCCTGGAGTGTAGGCGACAGGCCCTACGAGCAGTACTTC. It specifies CAWSVGDRPYEQYF. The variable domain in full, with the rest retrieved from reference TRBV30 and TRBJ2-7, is SQTIHQWPATLVQPVGSPLSLECTVEGTSNPNLYWYRQAAGRGLQLLFYSVGIGQISSEVPQNLSASRPQDRQFILSSKKLLLSDSGFYLCAWSVGDRPYEQYFGPGTRLTVT.

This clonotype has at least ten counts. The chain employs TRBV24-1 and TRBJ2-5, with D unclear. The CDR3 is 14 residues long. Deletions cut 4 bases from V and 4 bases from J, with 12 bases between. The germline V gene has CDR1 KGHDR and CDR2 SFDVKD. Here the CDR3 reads CATSDPLDGETQYF. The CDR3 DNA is TGTGCCACCAGTGACCCCCTGGACGGAGAGACCCAGTACTTC.

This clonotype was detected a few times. The CDR3 loop reads CASSSVRGPQHF. CDR3 sequence (DNA): TGTGCCAGCAGCTCAGTCCGTGGCCCCCAGCATTTT. This chain links TRBV14 with TRBJ1-5, with D uncertain. In germline, CDR1 is SGHDN, CDR2 FVKESK. This CDR3 contains 12 residues. With 5 bases removed from V and 10 bases from J, the gap between germline ends came to 12 bases.

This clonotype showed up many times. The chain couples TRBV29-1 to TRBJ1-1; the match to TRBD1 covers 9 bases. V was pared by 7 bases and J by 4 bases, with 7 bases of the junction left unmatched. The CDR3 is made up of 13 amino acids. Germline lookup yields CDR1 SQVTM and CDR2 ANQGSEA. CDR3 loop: CSGRQGEGTEAFF. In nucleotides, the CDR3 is TGCAGCGGCCGACAGGGGGAGGGCACTGAAGCTTTCTTT.